This T cell receptor beta chain comes out of a study of CD8 T cells in Susac syndrome. The study, taken as a whole, reports: It was acknowledged by the study that relatively few individuals were included in its TCR sequencing and HLA analysis.

About this clonotype itself: The target antigen is unknown.

Sequencing of TCR beta covered CD8+ and CD4+ T cells obtained from blood. CDR1 LGHNA and CDR2 YSLEER come from the germline V gene. Trimming shortened V by 1 base and J by 4 bases, and 12 bases separated the two germline ends. This CDR3 contains 15 residues. Random hexamers were used to reverse transcribe an amount of 0.5 to 1 ug RNA. TCRdb independently ran MiXCR on the immunoSEQ multiplex PCR reads; one entry per CDR3 protein. This sample yields some 200,000 distinct CDR3 sequences, of which over 85% are seen a single time; 0.085% to 0.12% belongs to the top ten. V gene TRBV4-3 combines with J gene TRBJ2-3; D gene ambiguous. Sequenced sample: CD4+ T cells from PBMCs. This TCR was recovered from a human donor in good health. The chain's CDR3 is CASSQGAAPADTQYF. CDR3 coding DNA: TGCGCCAGCAGCCAAGGGGCGGCGCCTGCAGATACGCAGTATTTT.